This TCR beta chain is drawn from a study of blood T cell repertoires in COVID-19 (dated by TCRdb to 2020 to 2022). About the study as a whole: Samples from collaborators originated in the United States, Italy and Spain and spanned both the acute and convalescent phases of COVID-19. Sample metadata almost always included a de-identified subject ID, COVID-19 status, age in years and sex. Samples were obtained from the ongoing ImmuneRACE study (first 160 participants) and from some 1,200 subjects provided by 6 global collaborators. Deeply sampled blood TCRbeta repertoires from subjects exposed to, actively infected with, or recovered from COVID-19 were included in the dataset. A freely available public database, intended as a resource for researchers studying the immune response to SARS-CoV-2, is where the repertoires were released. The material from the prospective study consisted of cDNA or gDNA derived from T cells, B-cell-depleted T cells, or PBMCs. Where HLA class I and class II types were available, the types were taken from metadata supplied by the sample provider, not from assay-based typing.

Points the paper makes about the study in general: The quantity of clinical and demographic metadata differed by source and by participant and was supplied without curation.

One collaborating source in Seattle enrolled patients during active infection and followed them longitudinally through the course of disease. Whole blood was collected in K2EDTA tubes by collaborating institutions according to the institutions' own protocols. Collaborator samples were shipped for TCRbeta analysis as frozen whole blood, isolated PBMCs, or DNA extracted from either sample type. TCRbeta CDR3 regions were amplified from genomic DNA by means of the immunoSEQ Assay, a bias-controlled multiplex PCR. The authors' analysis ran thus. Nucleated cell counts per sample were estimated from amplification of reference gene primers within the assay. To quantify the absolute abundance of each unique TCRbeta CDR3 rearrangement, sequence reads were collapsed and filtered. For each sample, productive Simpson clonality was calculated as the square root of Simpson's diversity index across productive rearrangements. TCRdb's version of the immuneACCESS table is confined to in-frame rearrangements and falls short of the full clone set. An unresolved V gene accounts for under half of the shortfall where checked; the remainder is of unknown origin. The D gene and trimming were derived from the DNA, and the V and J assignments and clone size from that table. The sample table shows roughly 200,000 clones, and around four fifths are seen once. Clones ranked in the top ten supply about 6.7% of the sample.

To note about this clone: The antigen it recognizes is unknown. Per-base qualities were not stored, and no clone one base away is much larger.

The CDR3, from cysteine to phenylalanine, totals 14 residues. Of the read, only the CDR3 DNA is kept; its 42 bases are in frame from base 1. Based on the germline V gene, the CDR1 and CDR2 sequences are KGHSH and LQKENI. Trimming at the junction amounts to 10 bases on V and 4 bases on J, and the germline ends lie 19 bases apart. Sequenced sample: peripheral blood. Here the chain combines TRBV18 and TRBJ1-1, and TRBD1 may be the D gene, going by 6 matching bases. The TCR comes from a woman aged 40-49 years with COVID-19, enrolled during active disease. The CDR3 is CATTLNRVGTEAFF. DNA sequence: TGTGCCACCACCCTCAACAGGGTAGGCACTGAAGCTTTCTTT.